These 21 T cell receptor beta chains originate from one sample sequenced in a study of T-cell memory formation after mild COVID-19. TCRdb analysed the 5' RACE reads with MiXCR anew, one entry per CDR3 protein. The repertoire holds about 250,000 distinct CDR3 sequences, with 15% as singletons. Sequencing used PBMCs or a T cell subset sorted from them (not recorded which). The receptors shown here come from an adult woman who had mild COVID-19 (a few samples of this study predate the infection). Cell type and time point are not known.

The chain has TRBV6-1 and TRBJ1-5; 9 nucleotides agree with TRBD1. The CDR3 covers 15 residues. V shed 4 bases and J 2 bases; nucleotides not matched to a gene: 3. Germline loops: CDR1 MNHNS, CDR2 SASEGT. CDR3 in amino acids: CASSAQGAGNQPQHF. Written as DNA, the CDR3 is TGTGCCAGCAGTGCACAGGGGGCTGGCAATCAGCCCCAGCATTTT.

This clonotype was counted ten times or more. The chain employs TRBV10-3 and TRBJ2-7; D is unresolved. The CDR3 runs to 11 residues. Looked up from germline, CDR1 is ENHRY and CDR2 is SYGVKD. Deletions cut 3 bases from V and 4 bases from J, with 4 bases between. CDR3 amino acids: CAISDGYEQYF. The CDR3 DNA follows: TGTGCCATCAGTGACGGGTACGAGCAGTACTTC.

This clonotype was observed a handful of times. The chain is built from TRBV5-1 and TRBJ2-6; no clear D gene. Per germline, CDR1 SGHRS and CDR2 YFSETQ. V lost 0 bases to trimming and J lost 0 bases, with 13 bases between them. This CDR3 is built from 18 residues. DNA of the CDR3: TGCGCCAGCAGCTTGGACAACCCAAATTTCTCTGGGGCCAACGTCCTGACTTTC. As protein: CASSLDNPNFSGANVLTF. Variable domain in full (rest from reference TRBV5-1 and TRBJ2-6): KAGVTQTPRYLIKTRGQQVTLSCSPISGHRSVSWYQQTPGQGLQFLFEYFSETQRNKGNFPGRFSGRQFSNSRSEMNVSTLELGDSALYLCASSLDNPNFSGANVLTFGAGSRLTVL.

In its sample, this clonotype was seen many times. V usage is TRBV19 and J usage is TRBJ2-5; D gene uncertain. V lost 2 bases to trimming and J lost 7 bases, with 11 bases between them. The germline V gene has CDR1 LNHDA and CDR2 SQIVND (reference sequence). The CDR3 is 13 residues long. The CDR3 sequence is CASSIRGVVTQYF. CDR3 nucleotides: TGTGCCAGTAGTATAAGAGGTGTAGTGACCCAGTACTTC.

The chain links TRBV12-3 or TRBV12-4 to TRBJ1-1, with D unclear. V shed 1 base and J shed 1 base, with 4 bases lying between them. The CDR3 is 13 amino acids. CDR3 DNA: TGTGCCAGCAGTTTAGACGAGAACACTGAAGCTTTCTTT. Translation: CASSLDENTEAFF.

The chain links TRBV7-3 to TRBJ2-2; a possible D gene is TRBD2 (6 bases). Germline V lookup: CDR1 SGHTA, CDR2 FQGTGA. The CDR3 consists of 13 residues. Trimming left V 4 bases short and J 10 bases short, with 13 bases between. CDR3 region: CASSSGGEEELFF. The CDR3 nucleotides read TGTGCCAGCAGCTCCGGGGGAGAGGAGGAGCTGTTTTTT.

This clonotype was found a few times. The chain couples TRBV27 to TRBJ1-1; weak D call: TRBD1 (5 bases). Between the trimmed V and J ends, which lost 5 bases and 0 bases, there was a span of 13 bases. This CDR3 region has 15 residues. From germline, CDR1 is MNHEY and CDR2 SMNVEV (reference sequence). CDR3 sequence: CASSRDLLMNTEAFF. Here the CDR3 DNA reads TGTGCCAGCAGTCGGGACCTTCTTATGAACACTGAAGCTTTCTTT.

This clonotype was observed at least ten times. The rearrangement joins TRBV12-3 or TRBV12-4 to TRBJ2-7, with a possible D match to TRBD2 (6 bases). Trimming took 8 bases from V and 4 from J, leaving 18 bases between them. The CDR3 consists of 14 residues. The CDR3, as DNA: TGTGCCAGCTCCCTAGGCGGGGACTTTTACGAGCAGTACTTC. This translates into CASSLGGDFYEQYF.

The chain employs TRBV29-1 and TRBJ1-2; D unresolved. Germline CDR1 SQVTM, CDR2 ANQGSEA. V was cut by 1 base and J by 0 bases, with 9 bases left in between. The length of the CDR3 is 14 residues. The CDR3, as DNA: TGCAGCGTTGAAGGTGCGGGAGCTAACTATGGCTACACCTTC. Its protein product is CSVEGAGANYGYTF.

The chain links TRBV7-9 to TRBJ1-1; no definite D call. The CDR3 contains 12 residues. The germline gives CDR1 SEHNR, CDR2 FQNEAQ (reference sequence). The V end was cut by 7 bases, the J end by 11 bases, with 17 bases between. CDR3 sequence: CASKAIVGVAFF. The CDR3 DNA reads TGTGCCAGCAAGGCTATCGTCGGGGTGGCTTTCTTT.

This clonotype appeared many times. The V and J genes are TRBV5-1 and TRBJ2-1; D gene ambiguous. V lost 0 bases and J 12 bases, leaving 13 bases between the germline ends. Germline-derived CDR1 and CDR2 are SGHRS and YFSETQ. The CDR3 runs to 13 residues. The CDR3 region has the DNA TGCGCCAGCAGCTTGGGGGCGGATTGGGGGCAGTTCTTC. As protein: CASSLGADWGQFF. Full variable domain (missing parts from reference TRBV5-1 and TRBJ2-1): KAGVTQTPRYLIKTRGQQVTLSCSPISGHRSVSWYQQTPGQGLQFLFEYFSETQRNKGNFPGRFSGRQFSNSRSEMNVSTLELGDSALYLCASSLGADWGQFFGPGTRLTVL.

This clonotype was recorded a few times. The chain has TRBV7-8 and TRBJ2-1, with D possibly being TRBD2 (6 bases). Germline V gives CDR1 SGHVS, CDR2 FQNEAQ. Trimming took off 5 bases at V and 2 bases at J, with 13 bases between the two ends. The CDR3 has 15 amino acids. The CDR3 DNA is TGTGCCAGCAGCCTCGCTAGCGTAGCCTACAATGAGCAGTTCTTC. Protein sequence: CASSLASVAYNEQFF.

This rearrangement joins TRBV7-3 to TRBJ1-1, with D perhaps matching TRBD1 (6 bases). The length of the CDR3 is 15 residues. Per the germline V gene, CDR1 is SGHTA and CDR2 is FQGTGA. V lost 5 bases and J lost 3, with 16 bases in between. The CDR3 sequence: CASSQTGRFDTEAFF. The CDR3 DNA is TGTGCCAGCAGCCAAACAGGGAGGTTCGACACTGAAGCTTTCTTT.

This clonotype was counted at least ten times. J is TRBJ2-3 and V is TRBV18, with D perhaps given as TRBD1 or TRBD2 (5 bases each). From germline, CDR1 is KGHSH and CDR2 LQKENI. V shed 5 bases and J shed 3 bases, with 18 bases lying between them. The CDR3 is made up of 16 amino acids. CDR3 nucleotide sequence: TGTGCCAGCTCATCCGAAACCATGGGACCAACAGATACGCAGTATTTT. It encodes CASSSETMGPTDTQYF.

This chain links TRBV19 with TRBJ1-2, with D hard to call. This CDR3 has 12 residues. The germline V gene has CDR1 LNHDA and CDR2 SQIVND (reference sequence). Between the trimmed V and J ends, which lost 3 bases and 8 bases, there was a span of 10 bases. Here the CDR3 reads CASSMSRSGYTF. The CDR3 coding sequence is TGTGCCAGTAGTATGAGCAGGTCGGGCTACACCTTC.

This chain joins TRBV12-3 or TRBV12-4 and TRBJ2-3, with TRBD1 as a possible D gene (5 bases). V lost 1 base, J lost 4 bases, and 15 bases lay in between. This CDR3 region has 16 residues. CDR3 region: CASSLVQGLVADTQYF. CDR3 nucleotide sequence: TGTGCCAGCAGTTTAGTTCAGGGCCTCGTGGCAGATACGCAGTATTTT.

This chain joins TRBV9 and TRBJ2-3, with D possibly being TRBD1 (6 bases). This CDR3 spans 14 amino acids. Germline V gene sequence: CDR1 SGDLS, CDR2 YYNGEE. The V end was cut by 3 bases, the J end by 3 bases, with 11 bases between. CDR3 amino acids: CASSGGTITDTQYF. CDR3 nucleotides: TGTGCCAGCAGCGGGGGGACAATTACAGATACGCAGTATTTT. Based on the CDR3 plus reference TRBV9 and TRBJ2-3, the full variable domain is DSGVTQTPKHLITATGQRVTLRCSPRSGDLSVYWYQQSLDQGLQFLIQYYNGEERAKGNILERFSAQQFPDLHSELNLSSLELGDSALYFCASSGGTITDTQYFGPGTRLTVL.

The V and J genes are TRBV6-5 and TRBJ1-6; D might be TRBD1 (6 bases). This CDR3 is 16 amino acids long. Trimming stripped 6 bases from V and 7 bases from J, with 19 bases between. Germline CDR1 MNHEY, CDR2 SVGAGI. Here the CDR3 DNA reads TGTGCCAGCAGCCGAAGGGGAGGACAGCACAATTCACCCCTCCACTTT. The encoded protein is CASSRRGGQHNSPLHF.

This clonotype was counted only a few times. The rearrangement joins TRBV6-6 to TRBJ2-7, with D possibly matching TRBD2 (7 bases). V was shortened by 5 bases and J by 8 bases, with 16 bases between the two germline ends. Germline V gene data show CDR1 as MNHNY and CDR2 as SVGAGI (reference sequence). CDR3 length: 13 residues. The CDR3 sequence: CASSRTEGGKQYF. DNA for the CDR3: TGTGCCAGCAGTAGGACGGAGGGGGGGAAGCAGTACTTC.

This clonotype has more than one count but fewer than ten. This chain uses TRBV12-3 or TRBV12-4 with TRBJ2-7; D is uncertain. Between the trimmed V and J ends, which lost 11 bases and 4 bases, there was a span of 21 bases. This CDR3 has 14 amino acids. The CDR3 protein is CAQPAIPKDYEQYF. In nucleotides, the CDR3 is TGTGCCCAGCCAGCTATCCCAAAAGATTACGAGCAGTACTTC.

This clonotype was recorded a few times. The V call is TRBV20-1, the J call TRBJ1-1, with no clear D. The CDR3 totals 11 residues. Trimming took 0 bases from V and 7 from J, leaving 6 bases between them. The germline CDR1 and CDR2 sequences are DFQATT and SNEGSKA (reference sequence). CDR3 DNA sequence: TGCAGTGCTAGAGATTGGGGTGAAGCTTTCTTT. It translates to CSARDWGEAFF.